Listed below are T cell receptor beta chains from one sample, sequenced in a study of CXCR3-negative and CXCR3-positive naive CD8 T cells. TCRdb reprocessed the 5' RACE reads and keeps a single row for each CDR3 protein, giving no DNA. This table lists about 150,000 distinct CDR3 sequences. Specimen: naive CXCR3+ CD8+ T cells from blood. The receptors come from a human donor in good health. Some clones in this sample may be carry-over from other donors' samples. Both conserved end residues are part of each CDR3.

V	J	CDR3
TRBV7-2	TRBJ2-1	CASSLSGVSYNEQFF
TRBV6-6	TRBJ2-7	CASSITSGRTYEQYF
TRBV3-1	TRBJ1-1	CASRTLTGGNLVTEAFF
TRBV29-1	TRBJ1-1	CSVEGEDGPTEAFF
TRBV9	TRBJ2-7	CASSVVGQGYEQYF
TRBV29-1	TRBJ1-2	CSVEDPLGTGPTNYGYTF
TRBV4-2	TRBJ2-7	CASSQLRPLAGHSYEQYF
TRBV9	TRBJ2-5	CASSVGDARTQYF
TRBV23-1	TRBJ2-2	CASSQSASGKPNTGELFF
TRBV7-8	TRBJ1-1	CASSLGNAGYTEAFF
TRBV29-1	TRBJ2-3	CSGQRGPGGKVREYF
TRBV19	TRBJ1-1	CASSAYTGTPFEAFF
TRBV5-1	TRBJ2-7	CASSFSGGINEQYF
TRBV3-1	TRBJ2-5	CASSRAEGQETQYF
TRBV28	TRBJ1-1	CASSTQGTEAFF
TRBV2	TRBJ2-5	CASRSWGEWGETQYF
TRBV3-1	TRBJ2-5	CASSQDGYGQETQYF
TRBV19	TRBJ1-5	CASSIIQTNQPQHF
TRBV6-2/TRBV6-3	TRBJ2-5	CASRLIIPGLAEGTQYF
TRBV20-1	TRBJ2-5	CSAQLADTQETQYF
TRBV7-9	TRBJ2-5	CASGTSGRARETQYF
TRBV21-1	TRBJ2-7	CASSKIARPYEQYF
TRBV28	TRBJ2-1	CASSQTGGAPSYNEQFF
TRBV4-2	TRBJ1-1	CASSQAMTGFEAFF
TRBV15	TRBJ2-1	CATSGPRLGYNEQFF
TRBV19	TRBJ1-5	CASSIDVDREGNQPQHF
TRBV7-3	TRBJ2-1	CASSLEGDSYNEQFF
TRBV14	TRBJ2-7	CASSQQGANYEQYF
TRBV6-6	TRBJ2-7	CASSPTREGSYEQYF
TRBV20-1	TRBJ2-5	CSARGGLGETQYF
TRBV7-7	TRBJ1-3	CASSQGPHSGNTIYF
TRBV5-1	TRBJ1-1	CASSSSEPRDRTEAFF
TRBV7-2	TRBJ1-1	CAGSLGPNMNTEAFF
TRBV27	TRBJ2-1	CASSLGQGASNEQFF
TRBV13	TRBJ2-7	CASSLARYEQYF
TRBV6-5	TRBJ2-4	CASSPGQGAKNIQYF
TRBV7-9	TRBJ2-3	CASSLEAGGLPDTQYF
TRBV4-1	TRBJ1-4	CASSQADRGDEKLFF
TRBV29-1	TRBJ2-5	CSVTGQETQYF
TRBV13	TRBJ1-1	CATKRQVENTEAFF
TRBV28	TRBJ2-4	CASSPRLAKNIQYF
TRBV7-7	TRBJ2-5	CASSFTGTTQETQYF
TRBV7-9	TRBJ1-1	CASSPIRAGSNTEAFF
TRBV28	TRBJ2-5	CASRTTGETQYF
TRBV18	TRBJ2-2	CASSPERSNTGELFF
TRBV11-2	TRBJ2-7	CASSLGAGGYEQYF
TRBV15	TRBJ2-7	CATSRDGTGSSYEQYF
TRBV7-3	TRBJ2-1	CASSSQTSGVYNEQFF
TRBV7-9	TRBJ2-1	CASRPYSGASSYNEQFF
TRBV3-1	TRBJ2-1	CASSQGPKLGNEQFF
TRBV5-5	TRBJ1-4	CASSLVGTSDSYATNEKLFF
TRBV29-1	TRBJ2-7	CSAETRGQGEQYF
TRBV6-5	TRBJ2-1	CASRDGGQSSYNEQFF
TRBV2	TRBJ2-5	CASSPRAGVPETQYF
TRBV14	TRBJ1-1	CASSQDQGFGAEAFF